This TCR beta chain was captured in a study of T-cell reconstitution after alpha-beta-depleted transplantation in children. Findings of the study overall: Counts and diversity of T cells one year after transplant came mostly from newly produced T cells.

V trimming: 0 bases; J trimming: 5 bases; junction bases outside the gene matches: 3. Germline loops: CDR1 SGHRS, CDR2 YFSETQ. CDR3 size: 16 residues. In regard to this clonotype: Its antigen remains unknown.

Unique molecular identifiers were incorporated during preparation of the TCRbeta library. Via MiXCR, TCRdb re-called the PCR reads, giving one row per CDR3 protein. There are about a million distinct CDR3 sequences in the sample; about 30% occur only once, and over 25% lies in the top ten. The chain couples TRBV5-1 to TRBJ2-2; 11 nucleotides match TRBD1. The source material was PBMCs, mostly from graft donor cells, sampled 360 days after TCRalphabeta/CD19-depleted stem cell transplant. This TCR came from a boy less than two years old who had a stem cell transplant for SCID, so the T cells may come from the graft donor. For the CDR3, the DNA is TGCGCCAGCAGCTTGGCGGACAGGGGGCCTACCGGGGAGCTGTTTTTT. Residues: CASSLADRGPTGELFF. The full variable domain, its missing parts supplied by reference TRBV5-1 and TRBJ2-2, is KAGVTQTPRYLIKTRGQQVTLSCSPISGHRSVSWYQQTPGQGLQFLFEYFSETQRNKGNFPGRFSGRQFSNSRSEMNVSTLELGDSALYLCASSLADRGPTGELFFGEGSRLTVL.